Listed here are 32 T cell receptor beta chains from one sample, sequenced in a study of technical replicates of blood from a handful of donors. Assay: immunoSEQ multiplex PCR; the TCRdb copy retains only in-frame clones and omits some. This sample has some 70,000 clones, with about 89% found just once. The sequenced sample consisted of PBMCs. Receptors originate from a human donor in good health. Some clones in this sample may be carry-over from other donors' samples.

This chain uses TRBV29-1 with TRBJ1-2; a possible D gene is TRBD1 (6 bases). Per germline, CDR1 SQVTM and CDR2 ANQGSEA. Trimming pared 4 bases from V and 0 bases from J, leaving 9 bases between. The CDR3 runs to 13 residues. CDR3 protein: CSVGDNSNYGYTF. CDR3 bases: TGCAGCGTTGGGGACAACTCTAACTATGGCTACACCTTC.

This clone showed up just a few times. The chain links TRBV10-3 to TRBJ2-7; D possibly corresponds to TRBD1 (5 bases). The CDR3 is 13 amino acids. Germline assignment: CDR1 ENHRY and CDR2 SYGVKD. Trimming took off 10 bases at V and 5 bases at J, with 18 bases between the two ends. The CDR3 protein is CATTAPPRDEQYF. The CDR3 DNA follows: TGTGCCACCACCGCCCCCCCCAGGGACGAGCAGTACTTC.

The V and J genes are TRBV5-6 and TRBJ1-1; D not certain. Germline CDR1 SGHDT, CDR2 YYEEEE. The CDR3 has 14 amino acids. V was shortened by 5 bases and J by 1 base, with 12 bases between the two germline ends. The CDR3 region is CASRREGWNTEAFF. The DNA for the CDR3 is TGTGCCAGCAGAAGGGAGGGTTGGAACACTGAAGCTTTCTTT.

The genes are TRBV19 and TRBJ2-7; 7 nucleotides agree with TRBD1. The CDR3 runs to 14 residues. V lost 5 bases and J lost 2; bases outside the gene matches: 6. Germline V gives CDR1 LNHDA, CDR2 SQIVND (reference sequence). CDR3 coding DNA: TGTGCCAGTAGTGTGCCGGGACAGACCTACGAGCAGTACTTC. This sequence encodes CASSVPGQTYEQYF.

This CDR3 is CASSSWGLAGQETQYF. Written as DNA, the CDR3 is TGTGCCAGCAGCTCTTGGGGACTAGCCGGCCAAGAGACCCAGTACTTC. The chain is built from TRBV13 and TRBJ2-5, with 9 bases matching TRBD2. The CDR3 runs to 16 residues. CDR1 and CDR2 (germline): PRHDT, FYEKMQ (reference sequence). Trimming at V came to 4 bases and at J to 1 base, leaving 7 bases not matched to a gene.

J is TRBJ2-2 and V is TRBV4-3; 13 nucleotides line up with TRBD2. The V and J ends lost 4 bases and 7 bases, in that order; junction bases with no gene match: 6. Germline V gives CDR1 LGHNA, CDR2 YSLEER. The CDR3 length is 16 residues. CDR3 amino acids: CASSPRTSGGRGELFF. The CDR3 DNA reads as TGCGCCAGCAGCCCCCGGACTAGCGGGGGCCGCGGGGAGCTGTTTTTT.

The chain employs TRBV19 and TRBJ2-3; 11 nucleotides match TRBD2. The CDR3 is 14 amino acids. After removal of 10 bases from V and 9 bases from J, the junction contained 12 bases not matched to a gene. CDR1 is LNHDA and CDR2 is SQIVND in the germline V gene (reference sequence). In DNA form, the CDR3 reads TGTGCCACCAAGACTAGCGGGGATTCACGCACGCAGTATTTT. It translates to CATKTSGDSRTQYF.

The V and J genes are TRBV9 and TRBJ1-5; D not resolved. Trimming took 6 bases from V and 7 from J, leaving 17 bases between them. The length of the CDR3 is 14 residues. Germline V lookup: CDR1 SGDLS, CDR2 YYNGEE. CDR3 loop: CASTPSWGGQPQHF. As DNA, the CDR3 is TGTGCCAGCACCCCGAGTTGGGGAGGCCAGCCCCAGCATTTT.

This clone was counted between two and nine times. The chain recombines TRBV4-2 with TRBJ2-7; 7 bases are shared with TRBD2. The CDR3 has 15 residues. Trimming cost V 0 bases and J 1 base; bases outside gene matches: 3. Germline lookup yields CDR1 LGHNA and CDR2 YNFKEQ. The CDR3 is CASSQEGGESYEQYF. CDR3 DNA sequence: TGTGCCAGCAGCCAAGAGGGGGGGGAGTCCTACGAGCAGTACTTC.

The chain employs TRBV6-6 and TRBJ1-2; no firm D call. CDR3 length equals 14 residues. The germline V gene encodes CDR1 MNHNY and CDR2 SVGAGI (reference sequence). V was shortened by 5 bases and J by 8 bases, with 18 bases between the two germline ends. The CDR3 bases are TGTGCCAGCAGTACCCCTATCCGTAACTGGGGCTACACCTTC. This sequence encodes CASSTPIRNWGYTF.

This rearrangement joins TRBV18 to TRBJ1-2, with 9 bases aligning to TRBD1. Per the germline V gene, CDR1 is KGHSH and CDR2 is LQKENI. The CDR3 extends over 15 amino acids. Trimming cost V 4 bases and J 4 bases; bases outside gene matches: 7. The CDR3 spells CASSLRDREAYGYTF. Here the CDR3 DNA reads TGTGCCAGCTCACTCAGGGACAGGGAGGCCTATGGCTACACCTTC.

The chain recombines TRBV5-1 with TRBJ2-1; 10 nucleotides align to TRBD2. The CDR3 is 14 amino acids. V shed 4 bases and J 7 bases; nucleotides not matched to a gene: 5. Germline V CDR1 and CDR2: SGHRS, YFSETQ. CDR3 sequence: CASSPTAGGNEQFF. Written as DNA, the CDR3 is TGCGCCAGCAGCCCGACAGCGGGGGGGAATGAGCAGTTCTTC.

The chain joins TRBV19 to TRBJ2-7; weak D call: TRBD1 (5 bases). Germline V CDR1 and CDR2: LNHDA, SQIVND (reference sequence). V gave up 5 bases and J gave up 2 bases, with 13 bases separating them. The CDR3 sequence is 14 residues long. This CDR3 is CASSHGADTYEQYF. The CDR3, as DNA: TGTGCCAGTAGTCATGGGGCAGATACCTACGAGCAGTACTTC.

This chain joins TRBV7-9 and TRBJ1-2, with D unresolved. The CDR3 spans 12 residues. Trimming took 3 bases from V and 2 from J, leaving 4 bases between them. The germline V gene has CDR1 SEHNR and CDR2 FQNEAQ (reference sequence). The CDR3 DNA is TGTGCCAGCAGCTTCGGGAACTATGGCTACACCTTC. It translates to CASSFGNYGYTF.

The genes are TRBV11-1 and TRBJ1-1, with 8 nucleotides matching TRBD1. This CDR3 contains 13 residues. J was trimmed by 4 bases and V by 5 bases; bases with no gene match: 3. Germline V gives CDR1 SGHAT, CDR2 FQDESV (reference sequence). In nucleotides, the CDR3 is TGTGCCAGCAGCCTGGACAGGGCCACTGAAGCTTTCTTT. Amino acid sequence: CASSLDRATEAFF.

CDR3 region: CASSAGGTDTGELFF. CDR3 in DNA: TGTGCCAGCTCTGCGGGCGGGACGGACACCGGGGAGCTGTTTTTT. This chain connects TRBV18 to TRBJ2-2; TRBD2 might be the D (6 bases). Germline V lookup: CDR1 KGHSH, CDR2 LQKENI. V was shortened by 6 bases and J by 3 bases, with 14 bases between the two germline ends. The length of the CDR3 is 15 residues.

DNA of the CDR3: TGTGCCAGCATTGGACAGGGGGATGGCTACACCTTC. This sequence encodes CASIGQGDGYTF. The V call is TRBV18, the J call TRBJ1-2; 10 bases map to TRBD1. The germline gives CDR1 KGHSH, CDR2 LQKENI. V dropped 8 bases and J dropped 6; count of bases not matched to a gene: 3. The CDR3 is 12 amino acids.

V usage is TRBV2 and J usage is TRBJ2-1; 13 nucleotides align to TRBD2. The CDR3 has 16 residues. The trim removed 9 bases at V and 2 bases at J, leaving 7 bases unmatched. Germline lookup yields CDR1 SNHLY and CDR2 FYNNEI. The CDR3 protein is CASDGLAGVTYNEQFF. The DNA of the CDR3 is TGTGCCAGTGACGGACTAGCGGGAGTGACCTACAATGAGCAGTTCTTC.

About this clone: Other DNA sequences in this sample translate to the same CDR3. The rearrangement uses TRBV6-5 and TRBJ1-2, with D maybe TRBD1 (6 bases). Trimming stripped 0 bases from V and 8 bases from J, with 16 bases between. The CDR3 runs 15 residues. Germline values: CDR1 MNHEY, CDR2 SVGAGI. CDR3 coding DNA: TGTGCCAGCAGTTACTCGGTATCAGGGGCAGACGGCTACACCTTC. It encodes CASSYSVSGADGYTF.

The V gene is TRBV19, the J gene TRBJ2-7, with no clear D. Per germline, CDR1 LNHDA and CDR2 SQIVND (reference sequence). The ends were cut back, 4 bases at V and 3 bases at J, with 4 bases in the middle. The CDR3 contains 11 residues. The CDR3 coding sequence is TGTGCCAGTAGTACCTACTACGAGCAGTACTTC. Residues: CASSTYYEQYF.

The table lists this clone with a count of one. The V gene is TRBV2, the J gene TRBJ1-1; possible D gene TRBD1, 6 bases. V was pared by 10 bases and J by 1 base, with 16 bases between. CDR3 size: 14 residues. Germline V gene data show CDR1 as SNHLY and CDR2 as FYNNEI. CDR3: CATRADRQNTEAFF. Here the CDR3 DNA reads TGTGCCACCCGTGCTGACAGGCAGAACACTGAAGCTTTCTTT.

The rearrangement joins TRBV4-2 to TRBJ1-1; no clear D gene. Looked up from germline, CDR1 is LGHNA and CDR2 is YNFKEQ. Trimming cost V 6 bases and J 1 base, with 15 bases left between them. The CDR3 loop spans 15 amino acids. CDR3 sequence reads: CASRAQEERNTEAFF. The CDR3 DNA reads as TGTGCCAGCAGAGCGCAGGAGGAACGGAACACTGAAGCTTTCTTT.

The V call is TRBV6-5, the J call TRBJ2-7; D is possibly TRBD2 (6 bases). Germline V gene lookup returns CDR1 MNHEY and CDR2 SVGAGI. Trimming stripped 8 bases from V and 1 base from J, with 12 bases between. The length of the CDR3 is 13 residues. The CDR3 region is CASLASESYEQYF. Here the CDR3 DNA reads TGTGCCAGCTTGGCTAGCGAGTCCTACGAGCAGTACTTC.

The genes are TRBV5-1 and TRBJ2-1; 7 bases align to TRBD1. This CDR3 spans 13 amino acids. V was clipped by 4 bases and J by 8 bases; unmatched bases: 6. CDR1 and CDR2 from the germline V gene are SGHRS and YFSETQ. DNA of the CDR3: TGCGCCAGCAGCCCCGGGACAGTCGATGAGCAGTTCTTC. Translation: CASSPGTVDEQFF.

The chain links TRBV13 to TRBJ2-1, with 10 bases identical to TRBD2. Germline V gene lookup returns CDR1 PRHDT and CDR2 FYEKMQ (reference sequence). Trimming cost V 1 base and J 2 bases; bases outside gene matches: 2. This CDR3 is built from 16 residues. CDR3 in DNA: TGTGCCAGCAGCTTAGTCAGCGGGGGGGCCTACAATGAGCAGTTCTTC. This codes for CASSLVSGGAYNEQFF. Full variable domain (missing parts from reference TRBV13 and TRBJ2-1): AAGVIQSPRHLIKEKRETATLKCYPIPRHDTVYWYQQGPGQDPQFLISFYEKMQSDKGSIPDRFSAQQFSDYHSELNMSSLELGDSALYFCASSLVSGGAYNEQFFGPGTRLTVL.

V and J are TRBV14 and TRBJ2-5; 8 bases are a match to TRBD2. The germline gives CDR1 SGHDN, CDR2 FVKESK. V shed 3 bases, J shed 6 bases, and the junction held 6 bases outside the gene matches. The CDR3 spans 14 residues. The CDR3 is CASSHSGSKQTQYF. In DNA, the CDR3 is TGTGCCAGCAGCCACAGCGGGAGTAAACAGACCCAGTACTTC. The entire variable domain, with the rest obtained from reference TRBV14 and TRBJ2-5, is as follows: EAGVTQFPSHSVIEKGQTVTLRCDPISGHDNLYWYRRVMGKEIKFLLHFVKESKQDESGMPNNRFLAERTGGTYSTLKVQPAELEDSGVYFCASSHSGSKQTQYFGPGTRLLVL.

The chain couples TRBV6-1 to TRBJ2-7, with D tentatively TRBD1 (6 bases). Germline V gene lookup returns CDR1 MNHNS and CDR2 SASEGT. With 5 bases removed from V and 1 base from J, the gap between germline ends came to 15 bases. This CDR3 is built from 15 residues. The CDR3 spells CASSPPGHLSYEQYF. In nucleotides, the CDR3 is TGTGCCAGCAGTCCCCCGGGACACCTTTCCTACGAGCAGTACTTC.

V gene TRBV6-4 combines with J gene TRBJ1-5, with D unresolved. The CDR3 spans 13 residues. From germline, CDR1 is MRHNA and CDR2 SNTAGT. The germline V and J ends were trimmed by 2 bases and 4 bases, with 6 bases remaining between them. CDR3 nucleotide sequence: TGTGCCAGCAGTGACGGGGAGAATCAGCCCCAGCATTTT. This gives the protein CASSDGENQPQHF.

This sequence joins TRBV4-3 and TRBJ2-2; 12 bases are shared with TRBD2. Germline CDR1 is LGHNA and CDR2 is YSLEER. The ends lost 0 bases at V and 4 bases at J; junction bases unmatched: 3. The CDR3 runs 17 residues. The CDR3, as DNA: TGCGCCAGCAGCCAAGATACGGGACTAGCGGGCACCGGGGAGCTGTTTTTT. It encodes CASSQDTGLAGTGELFF.

CDR3 region: CSVENNYNEQFF. The CDR3 DNA follows: TGCAGCGTTGAAAACAACTACAATGAGCAGTTCTTC. The chain recombines TRBV29-1 with TRBJ2-1; D gene ambiguous. The CDR3 contains 12 residues. Germline CDR1 is SQVTM and CDR2 is ANQGSEA. The V end was cut by 2 bases, the J end by 3 bases, with 5 bases between.

The chain recombines TRBV19 with TRBJ2-5; 10 bases fit TRBD2. The CDR3 is 15 residues long. Trimming removed 3 bases from V and 5 bases from J; junction bases left unmatched: 6. Germline values: CDR1 LNHDA, CDR2 SQIVND (reference sequence). This chain's CDR3 is CASSISLAGAETQYF. The CDR3 DNA follows: TGTGCCAGTAGTATCTCGCTAGCGGGGGCGGAGACCCAGTACTTC.

This clone was observed a single time. The J gene is TRBJ1-2, the V gene TRBV4-1, with 7 bases identical to TRBD1. Germline V gene lookup returns CDR1 MGHRA and CDR2 YSYEKL. The trim removed 5 bases at V and 2 bases at J, leaving 5 bases unmatched. This CDR3 has 14 residues. CDR3 bases: TGCGCCAGCAGCGCCCCGGACAGGAACTATGGCTACACCTTC. Translated, it gives CASSAPDRNYGYTF.